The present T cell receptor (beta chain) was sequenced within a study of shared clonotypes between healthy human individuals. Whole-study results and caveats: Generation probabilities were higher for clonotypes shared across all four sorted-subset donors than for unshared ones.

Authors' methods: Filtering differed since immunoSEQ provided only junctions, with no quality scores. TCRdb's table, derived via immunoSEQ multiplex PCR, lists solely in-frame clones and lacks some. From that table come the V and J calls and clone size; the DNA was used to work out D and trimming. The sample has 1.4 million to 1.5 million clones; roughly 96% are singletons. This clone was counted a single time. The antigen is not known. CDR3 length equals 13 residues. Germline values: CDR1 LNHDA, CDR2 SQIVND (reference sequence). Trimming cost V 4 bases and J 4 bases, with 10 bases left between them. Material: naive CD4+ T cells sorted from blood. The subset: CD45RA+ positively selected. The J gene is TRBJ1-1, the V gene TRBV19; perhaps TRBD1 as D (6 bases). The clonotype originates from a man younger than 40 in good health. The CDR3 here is CASSNQGTTEAFF. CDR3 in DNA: TGTGCCAGTAGTAACCAGGGGACCACTGAAGCTTTCTTT.